This T cell receptor beta chain is drawn from a study of shared clonotypes between healthy human individuals. In this sample, this clone turned up once. Several immunoSEQ plates held equal portions of the genomic DNA taken from each subset. Method: immunoSEQ multiplex PCR; TCRdb's copy keeps in-frame clones and lacks some. The profile shows fewer than 600,000 clones, around 79% of them singletons. Germline CDR1 is PRHDT and CDR2 is FYEKMQ (reference sequence). The length of the CDR3 is 17 residues. The ends were cut back, 1 base at V and 2 bases at J, with 18 bases in the middle. V and J are TRBV13 and TRBJ2-7; D is tentatively TRBD1 or TRBD2 (5 bases each). The material sequenced was PBMCs. This clonotype was sampled from a middle-aged woman in good health. Some clones in this sample may be carry-over from other donors' samples. The CDR3 here is CASSLVHYPTGPYEQYF. In DNA, the CDR3 is TGTGCCAGCAGCTTAGTACACTACCCGACGGGGCCCTACGAGCAGTACTTC.